This T cell receptor (beta chain) was identified in a study of T cell responses to AZD1222 COVID-19 vaccine. The study's findings and limits: Spike-specific TCR breadth and depth were elevated following two AZD1222 doses. Repertoire samples came only from after the peak T cell response. Reportedly, close to half of spike-specific TCRs are directed against unmutated variant regions.

The repertoire was sequenced with immunoSEQ multiplex PCR; TCRdb's copy has only in-frame clones and lacks some. This table holds roughly 97,000 clones, around nine tenths found once. In regard to this clone: The antigen is not known.

Trimming took 3 bases from V and 9 from J; bases not matched to a gene: 7. The CDR3 consists of 14 residues. Germline V gene data show CDR1 as LGHNT and CDR2 as FRNRAP. This rearrangement joins TRBV12-5 to TRBJ2-4; TRBD2 matches at 8 bases. This specimen was peripheral blood, taken on day 0 of AZD1222 vaccination. The TCR comes from an adult in good health. CDR3: CASGFPRGGSIQYF. The CDR3 DNA sequence: TGTGCTAGTGGTTTTCCCCGGGGGGGATCCATTCAGTACTTC.